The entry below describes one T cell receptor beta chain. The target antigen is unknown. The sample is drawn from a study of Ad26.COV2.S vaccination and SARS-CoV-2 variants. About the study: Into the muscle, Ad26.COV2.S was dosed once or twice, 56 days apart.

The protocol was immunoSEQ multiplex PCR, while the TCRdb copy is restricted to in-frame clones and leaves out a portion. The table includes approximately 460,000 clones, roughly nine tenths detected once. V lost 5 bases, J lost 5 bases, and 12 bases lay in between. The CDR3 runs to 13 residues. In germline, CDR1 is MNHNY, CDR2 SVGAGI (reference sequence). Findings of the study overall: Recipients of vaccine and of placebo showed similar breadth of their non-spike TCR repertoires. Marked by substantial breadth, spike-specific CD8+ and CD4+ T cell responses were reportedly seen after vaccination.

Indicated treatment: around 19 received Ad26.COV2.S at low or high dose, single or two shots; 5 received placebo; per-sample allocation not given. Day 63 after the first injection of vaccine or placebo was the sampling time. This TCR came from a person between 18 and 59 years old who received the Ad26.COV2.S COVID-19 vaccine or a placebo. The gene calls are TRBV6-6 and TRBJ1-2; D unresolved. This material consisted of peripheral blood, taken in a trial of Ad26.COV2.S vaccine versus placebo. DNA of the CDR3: TGTGCCAGCAGTATCGAGACGGATTATGGCTACACCTTC. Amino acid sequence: CASSIETDYGYTF.